These T cell receptor beta chains were read from a single sample in a study of shared clonotypes between healthy human individuals. Sequencing was performed with immunoSEQ multiplex PCR; in TCRdb, only in-frame clones are kept and a portion is missing. The sample consists of under 1,100,000 clones, around 78% of them appearing once. Sequenced input: memory CD4+ T cells from PBMCs. The origin of the receptors is a man between 18 and 35 years old in good health. Some clones in this sample may be carry-over from other donors' samples. Both conserved end residues are part of each CDR3. Each record gives: V gene, J gene, CDR3 protein.

>TRBV29-1|TRBJ1-4
CSVGRGGEKLFF
>TRBV27|TRBJ2-2
CASYRAGATTGELFF
>TRBV28|TRBJ2-5
CASSLMGAVGETQYF
>TRBV27|TRBJ1-1
CVSSLVGFSGGNTEAFF
>TRBV6-5|TRBJ2-2
CASRREPQVGELFF
>TRBV7-9|TRBJ1-4
CASSPGQYVEKLFF
>TRBV7-8|TRBJ2-1
CASSLGASTRHEQFF
>TRBV5-1|TRBJ1-4
CASSLVGSQRGEKLFF
>TRBV4-3|TRBJ1-2
CASSPGQGGFGYGYTF
>TRBV18|TRBJ2-5
CASSLYRTAQETQYF
>TRBV28|TRBJ1-3
CASTMGGHGNTIYF
>TRBV5-5|TRBJ2-7
CASSHTTQGDEQYF
>TRBV7-2|TRBJ1-2
CASSPQAGEGYTF
>TRBV5-4|TRBJ2-3
CASSSDPTDTQYF
>TRBV7-2|TRBJ2-2
CASSLVGGRVIGELFF
>TRBV7-9|TRBJ2-7
CASSLYPPASTYEQYF
>TRBV5-4|TRBJ2-4
CASSWGLIAQGPAKNIQYF
>TRBV19|TRBJ1-4
CASSGQGATNEKLFF
>TRBV28|TRBJ2-3
CASSPSGGNTQYF
>TRBV6-5|TRBJ2-7
CASSEPWARDF
>TRBV7-6|TRBJ1-1
CASSLDWGAEAFF
>TRBV11-1|TRBJ2-3
CASSQDRRADTQYF
>TRBV25-1|TRBJ2-5
CASSDLRQAQETQYF
>TRBV25-1|TRBJ1-1
CASSDSRTAKGAFF
>TRBV29-1|.
CSVDGRGIAEQYF
>TRBV5-1|TRBJ2-1
CASRLTSGSSYNEQFF
>TRBV5-1|TRBJ2-3
CASSIDSTDTQYF
>TRBV7-2|TRBJ2-3
CASRTVPSTDTQYF
>TRBV5-1|TRBJ2-4
CASSLEAPGTGEYIQYF
>TRBV19|TRBJ1-1
CASRRHRNTEAFF
>TRBV11-3|TRBJ2-7
CASSLGVAGVSEQYF
>TRBV6-1|TRBJ1-2
CASSAGTGGLYGYTF
>TRBV5-1|TRBJ1-4
CASSLDRGDDEKLFF
>TRBV4-2|TRBJ2-2
CASSQDLGGELFF
>TRBV11-2|TRBJ2-7
CASSLDPRGEQYF
>TRBV7-9|TRBJ2-3
CASSPLVTDTQYF
>TRBV9|TRBJ1-2
CASSVGGHLNYGYTF
>TRBV5-5|TRBJ2-5
CASSFNSGYGPTYF
>TRBV7-8|TRBJ2-1
CASSLARRLGDNEQFF
>TRBV7-2|TRBJ2-7
CASSLGGLGLYEQYF
>TRBV9|TRBJ2-7
CASSPRPRRDEQYF
>TRBV7-2|TRBJ2-1
CASSLLEHEQFF
>TRBV29-1|TRBJ2-7
CSVEEDSSEQYF
>TRBV4-1|TRBJ1-2
CASSPAATAVYGYTF
>TRBV2|TRBJ2-7
CASSEGNLGPSGGQYF
>TRBV27|TRBJ1-5
CASSEFGLSPQHF
>TRBV28|TRBJ2-3
CASSLMGWGGPDTQYF
>TRBV25-1|TRBJ1-1
CASSESFGTAPRNTEAFF
>TRBV5-4|TRBJ1-1
CASSPGRRDTEAFF
>TRBV6-6|TRBJ2-1
CASSHPGTYNEQFF